A single TCR beta chain is shown here with its context. What it binds is not known. The repertoire was sequenced with immunoSEQ multiplex PCR; TCRdb's copy has only in-frame clones and lacks some. Of some 150,000 clones listed, approximately 90% are singletons. The entry originates in a study of T cell responses to AZD1222 COVID-19 vaccine. Study-wide findings and caveats: Repertoire sampling happened only post peak T cell response. A mostly white British donor set with more females was recruited, and clonal diversity was possibly underestimated. Spike-wide vaccine-associated CD4 TCRs dominated at 160-218 and 743-854.

The CDR3 extends over 14 amino acids. Germline CDR1 reads WSHSY; CDR2 reads SAAADI. V trimming: 7 bases; J trimming: 1 base; junction bases outside the gene matches: 5. The J gene is TRBJ1-1, the V gene TRBV10-2, with TRBD1 matching over 8 bases. The receptor comes from an adult who had recovered from COVID-19. The material sequenced was peripheral blood, taken after recovery from COVID-19. The CDR3 protein is CASMGGTGNTEAFF. The CDR3 DNA is TGCGCCAGCATGGGGGGGACAGGGAACACTGAAGCTTTCTTT.